Below are 19 T cell receptor beta chains sequenced from a single sample in a study of blood T cell repertoires in COVID-19. Profiled with immunoSEQ multiplex PCR; TCRdb holds only in-frame clones, not every one. The table includes 150,000 to 200,000 clones, less than 90% detected once. Sample: peripheral blood. These receptors all come from a man in his sixties with acute or convalescent COVID-19.

The rearrangement joins TRBV30 to TRBJ1-1; D perhaps matches TRBD1 (6 bases). The CDR3 spans 13 residues. With 7 bases removed from V and 1 base from J, the gap between germline ends came to 13 bases. Germline V CDR1 and CDR2: GTSNPN, SVGIG (reference sequence). In nucleotides, the CDR3 is TGTGCCTTGGGGGCAGGTGGGAACACTGAAGCTTTCTTT. Its translation: CALGAGGNTEAFF.

This clone occurred a few times. This rearrangement joins TRBV27 to TRBJ1-2, with a tentative D call TRBD1 (5 bases). Germline V lookup: CDR1 MNHEY, CDR2 SMNVEV (reference sequence). The CDR3 length is 16 residues. Trimming removed 0 bases from V and 6 bases from J, with 17 bases in between. CDR3 residues: CASSLSKQFPGDGYTF. In DNA form, the CDR3 reads TGTGCCAGCAGTTTATCGAAGCAATTTCCGGGGGATGGCTACACCTTC.

The chain has TRBV12-3 or TRBV12-4 and TRBJ1-4; 8 nucleotides line up with TRBD1. The CDR3 sequence is 12 residues long. The trim removed 6 bases at V and 8 bases at J, leaving 2 bases unmatched. The CDR3 spells CASSSGGEKLFF. The CDR3 DNA is TGTGCCAGCAGCTCAGGGGGCGAAAAACTGTTTTTT.

The rearrangement joins TRBV4-2 to TRBJ1-2; maybe TRBD1 (5 bases). The CDR3 runs to 16 residues. The V gene's germline CDR1 is LGHNA and CDR2 YNFKEQ. Trimming took off 0 bases at V and 6 bases at J, with 17 bases between the two ends. This CDR3 is CASSQEGQTPLHGYTF. CDR3 sequence (DNA): TGTGCCAGCAGCCAAGAGGGGCAGACCCCCCTCCATGGCTACACCTTC.

V gene TRBV27 combines with J gene TRBJ2-7, with 7 bases lining up with TRBD1. This CDR3 comprises 15 residues. CDR1 MNHEY and CDR2 SMNVEV come from the germline V gene (reference sequence). V dropped 4 bases and J dropped 6; count of bases not matched to a gene: 12. The CDR3 DNA reads TGTGCCAGCAGTTCCTGGACAGGTCTTTACTCCGAGCAGTACTTC. Amino acid sequence: CASSSWTGLYSEQYF.

The chain combines TRBV18 with TRBJ2-7, with 8 bases lining up with TRBD1. The ends lost 3 bases at V and 5 bases at J; junction bases unmatched: 12. This CDR3 contains 16 residues. Germline CDR1 reads KGHSH; CDR2 reads LQKENI. CDR3 in amino acids: CASSPNGVGTGDEQYF. CDR3 sequence (DNA): TGTGCCAGCTCACCCAACGGGGTCGGGACAGGCGACGAGCAGTACTTC.

The chain is built from TRBV6-5 and TRBJ2-2, with TRBD1 identical over 7 bases. There are 14 residues in the CDR3. With 5 bases clipped from V and 3 bases from J, the junction kept 3 bases outside the gene matches. Looked up from germline, CDR1 is MNHEY and CDR2 is SVGAGI. CDR3 residues: CASSPGTDTGELFF. CDR3 in DNA: TGTGCCAGCAGTCCCGGGACAGACACCGGGGAGCTGTTTTTT.

This clone has only one observation. The CDR3 bases are TGTGCCTGGCGGTTACTTGACAGTTATGGCTACACCTTC. Translated: CAWRLLDSYGYTF. The J gene is TRBJ1-2, the V gene TRBV30; tentative D call: TRBD1 (5 bases). CDR1 and CDR2 from the germline V gene are GTSNPN and SVGIG (reference sequence). This CDR3 is built from 13 residues. Trimming stripped 5 bases from V and 5 bases from J, with 15 bases between.

The rearrangement joins TRBV27 to TRBJ2-1; possibly TRBD1 for D (6 bases). Trimming pared 2 bases from V and 4 bases from J, leaving 12 bases between. Germline CDR1 and CDR2: MNHEY and SMNVEV (reference sequence). The CDR3 runs 15 residues. The CDR3 nucleotides read TGTGCCAGCAGTTTAGGACAGAAAATATACAATGAGCAGTTCTTC. This translates into CASSLGQKIYNEQFF.

The rearrangement uses TRBV24-1 and TRBJ1-4; D ambiguous. The germline V and J ends were trimmed by 5 bases and 1 base, with 13 bases remaining between them. The germline CDR1 and CDR2 sequences are KGHDR and SFDVKD. The CDR3 length is 16 residues. This CDR3 reads CATSGLFPRTNEKLFF. DNA of the CDR3: TGTGCCACCAGTGGACTTTTTCCCAGAACTAATGAAAAACTGTTTTTT.

This clone appeared a few times. J is TRBJ1-2 and V is TRBV12-3 or TRBV12-4; D unclear. V lost 3 bases and J 8 bases, leaving 10 bases between the germline ends. The CDR3 length is 12 residues. CDR3 sequence reads: CASSLGRTGYTF. DNA for the CDR3: TGTGCCAGCAGTTTGGGCAGAACCGGCTACACCTTC.

The rearrangement links TRBV27 to TRBJ1-1, with a possible D match to TRBD1 (6 bases). Looked up from germline, CDR1 is MNHEY and CDR2 is SMNVEV (reference sequence). Trimming pared 4 bases from V and 0 bases from J, leaving 9 bases between. This CDR3 has 14 amino acids. DNA of the CDR3: TGTGCCAGCAGTTCCAGGGGCATGAACACTGAAGCTTTCTTT. This translates into CASSSRGMNTEAFF.

This chain links TRBV5-8 with TRBJ2-1, with no clear D. Germline V gives CDR1 SGHTS, CDR2 YDEGEE. The CDR3 contains 16 residues. V was clipped by 2 bases and J by 2 bases, with 14 bases between them. This chain's CDR3 is CASSFKNSFPYNEQFF. The DNA of the CDR3 is TGTGCCAGCAGCTTCAAGAATAGCTTCCCCTACAATGAGCAGTTCTTC.

The V call is TRBV11-2, the J call TRBJ2-2; 10 bases fit TRBD2. The CDR3 has 16 residues. CDR1 is SGHAT, CDR2 FQNNGV, per germline. V gave up 5 bases and J gave up 4 bases; unmatched junction bases: 7. The CDR3 is CASSIRTSGTTGELFF. For the CDR3, the DNA is TGTGCCAGCAGCATTCGGACTAGCGGAACCACCGGGGAGCTGTTTTTT. Drawing the rest from reference TRBV11-2 and TRBJ2-2, the complete variable domain is EAGVAQSPRYKIIEKRQSVAFWCNPISGHATLYWYQQILGQGPKLLIQFQNNGVVDDSQLPKDRFSAERLKGVDSTLKIQPAKLEDSAVYLCASSIRTSGTTGELFFGEGSRLTVL.

This clone was seen a single time. The V and J genes are TRBV4-1 and TRBJ2-3, with 11 bases lining up with TRBD2. CDR3 size: 17 residues. J gave up 2 bases and V 4 bases, and 8 bases lay outside the gene matches. The germline gives CDR1 MGHRA, CDR2 YSYEKL. The CDR3: CASSRKLAGADTDTQYF. DNA of the CDR3: TGCGCCAGCAGCCGGAAACTAGCGGGGGCCGACACAGATACGCAGTATTTT.

The V call is TRBV4-2, the J call TRBJ1-1, with a weak D call TRBD1 (6 bases). The CDR3 covers 16 residues. CDR1 and CDR2 (germline): LGHNA, YNFKEQ. The V gene lost 4 bases and the J gene lost 0 bases, with 15 bases spanning the gap. The CDR3 region is CASSPRTRTVNTEAFF. DNA of the CDR3: TGTGCCAGCAGCCCCAGAACCAGGACAGTGAACACTGAAGCTTTCTTT.

The chain has TRBV2 and TRBJ1-5; perhaps TRBD1 as D (5 bases). The CDR3 has 13 amino acids. V was shortened by 6 bases and J by 4 bases, with 10 bases between the two germline ends. Per germline, CDR1 SNHLY and CDR2 FYNNEI. CDR3 sequence: CASRPDRNQPQHF. CDR3 in DNA: TGTGCCAGCAGACCCGACAGAAATCAGCCCCAGCATTTT.

V usage is TRBV30 and J usage is TRBJ1-6; TRBD1 aligns across 7 bases. Trimming removed 8 bases from V and 7 bases from J; junction bases left unmatched: 8. Germline loops: CDR1 GTSNPN, CDR2 SVGIG (reference sequence). There are 13 residues in the CDR3. The CDR3 sequence is CASVGQANSPLHF. DNA for the CDR3: TGTGCCAGCGTTGGACAGGCCAATTCACCCCTCCACTTT. Filled out from reference TRBV30 and TRBJ1-6, the complete variable domain reads SQTIHQWPATLVQPVGSPLSLECTVEGTSNPNLYWYRQAAGRGLQLLFYSVGIGQISSEVPQNLSASRPQDRQFILSSKKLLLSDSGFYLCASVGQANSPLHFGNGTRLTVT.

J is TRBJ1-3 and V is TRBV5-8; D gene ambiguous. This CDR3 contains 15 residues. CDR1 is SGHTS and CDR2 is YDEGEE in the germline V gene. Trimming left V 4 bases short and J 2 bases short, with 13 bases between. Here the CDR3 reads CASSLVGRAGNTIYF. The CDR3 bases are TGTGCCAGCAGCCTAGTCGGGAGGGCTGGAAACACCATATATTTT.